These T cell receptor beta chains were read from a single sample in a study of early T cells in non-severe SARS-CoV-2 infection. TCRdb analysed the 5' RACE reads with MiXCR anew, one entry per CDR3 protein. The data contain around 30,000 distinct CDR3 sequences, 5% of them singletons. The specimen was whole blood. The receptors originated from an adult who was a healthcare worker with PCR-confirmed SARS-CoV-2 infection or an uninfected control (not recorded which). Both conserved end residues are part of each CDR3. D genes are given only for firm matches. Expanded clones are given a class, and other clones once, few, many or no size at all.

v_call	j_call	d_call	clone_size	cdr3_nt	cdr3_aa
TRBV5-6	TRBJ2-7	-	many	TGTGCCAGCAGCCGTAGGGGGGGCGGCTACGAGCAGTACTTC	CASSRRGGGYEQYF
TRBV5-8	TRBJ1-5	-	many	TGTGCCAGCAGCTTGTTTACAGGGTACCAGCCCCAGCATTTT	CASSLFTGYQPQHF
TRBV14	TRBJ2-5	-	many	TGTGCCAGCAGCCAAGTTCCCAGTGAGACCCAGTACTTC	CASSQVPSETQYF
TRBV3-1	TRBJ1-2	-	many	TGTGCCAGCAGCCAAGGGTTCTCAGGGTCGCCTTATGGCTACACCTTC	CASSQGFSGSPYGYTF
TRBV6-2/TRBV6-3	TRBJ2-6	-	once	TGTGCCAGCAGTTACGTGTCAGGGGCAAACTCTGGGGCCAACGTCCTGACTTTC	CASSYVSGANSGANVLTF
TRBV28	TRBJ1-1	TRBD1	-	TGTGCCAGCAGTTCGGGACAGGCGAACACTGAAGCTTTCTTT	CASSSGQANTEAFF
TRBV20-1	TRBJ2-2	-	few	TGCAGTGCTAGAGATTTCAAGGGGAACACCGGGGAGCTGTTTTTT	CSARDFKGNTGELFF
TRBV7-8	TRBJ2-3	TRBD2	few	TGTGCCAGCAGCCCGACTAGCGTCACAGATACGCAGTATTTT	CASSPTSVTDTQYF
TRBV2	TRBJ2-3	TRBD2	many	TGTGCCAGCAGTGAATTGCCCAGCGGGGGGCCCTATGATACGCAGTATTTT	CASSELPSGGPYDTQYF
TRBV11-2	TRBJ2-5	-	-	TGTGCCAGCAGCTTAGGGGGGGCTACCCGGCAGACCCAGTACTTC	CASSLGGATRQTQYF
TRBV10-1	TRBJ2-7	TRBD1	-	TGCGCCAGCAGCCGGGACAGCTCCGAGAGTGTGCAGTACTTC	CASSRDSSESVQYF
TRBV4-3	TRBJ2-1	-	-	TGCGCCAGCAGCCGCGGACGGATCGATGAGCAGTTCTTC	CASSRGRIDEQFF
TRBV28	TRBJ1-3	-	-	TGTGCCAGCAGTTCAAGCCCCGGCCGCTCTGAAAACACCATATATTTT	CASSSSPGRSENTIYF
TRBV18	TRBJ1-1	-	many	TGTGCCAGCTCATACGGGATGAACACTGAAGCTTTCTTT	CASSYGMNTEAFF
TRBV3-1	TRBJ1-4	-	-	TGTGCCAGCAGCCACCGGAAAACTAATGAAAAACTGTTTTTT	CASSHRKTNEKLFF
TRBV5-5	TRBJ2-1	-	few	TGTGCCAGCAGCCCGGGGCTCGCTTACAATGAGCAGTTCTTC	CASSPGLAYNEQFF
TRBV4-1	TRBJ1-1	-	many	TGCGCCAGCAGCCAAGAGGGGGGACTGGGCACTGAAGCTTTCTTT	CASSQEGGLGTEAFF
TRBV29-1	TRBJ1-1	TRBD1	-	TGCAGCGTTGAACAGGGGGCCACTGAAGCTTTCTTT	CSVEQGATEAFF
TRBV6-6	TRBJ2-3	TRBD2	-	TGTGCCAGCAGTTACTCCAGCGGGGGGGCACCAGATACGCAGTATTTT	CASSYSSGGAPDTQYF
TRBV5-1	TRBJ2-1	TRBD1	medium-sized	TGCGCCAGCAGCTTGGGAACAGGGGGCTTCGGGAATGAGCAGTTCTTC	CASSLGTGGFGNEQFF
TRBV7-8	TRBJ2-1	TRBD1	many	TGTGCCAGCAGCCCCCGCTGGGACAGGGAAAATGAGCAGTTCTTC	CASSPRWDRENEQFF
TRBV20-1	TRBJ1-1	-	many	TGCAGTGCTAGAGATCCCGGCAGGGTGGACACTGAAGCTTTCTTT	CSARDPGRVDTEAFF
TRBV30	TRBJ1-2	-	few	TGTGCCTGGAAACGGGGCGGGGGCTATGGCTACACCTTC	CAWKRGGGYGYTF
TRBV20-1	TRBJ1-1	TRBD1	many	TGCAGTGCTAGACCGATACAGGGGAGTTCTGAAGCTTTCTTT	CSARPIQGSSEAFF
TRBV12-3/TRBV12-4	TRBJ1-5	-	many	TGTGCCAGCAGTTTATGGGGAAGGCAGCCCCAGCATTTT	CASSLWGRQPQHF
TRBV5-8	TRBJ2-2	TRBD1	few	TGTGCCAGCAGCCATGGGACAGACCACGAGACCGGGGAGCTGTTTTTT	CASSHGTDHETGELFF
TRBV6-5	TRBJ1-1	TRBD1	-	TGTGCCAGCAATCCGGGACAGGGTTTTAACGAAGCTTTCTTT	CASNPGQGFNEAFF
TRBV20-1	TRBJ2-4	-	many	TGCAGTGCTAGATGGAGCGCCAAAAACATTCAGTACTTC	CSARWSAKNIQYF
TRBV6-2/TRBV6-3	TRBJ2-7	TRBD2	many	TGTGCCAGCTCACCGACTAGCTTGTACGAGCAGTACTTC	CASSPTSLYEQYF
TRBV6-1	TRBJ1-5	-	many	TGTGCCAGCAGTGAAGCCTGGGGGAATCAGCCCCAGCATTTT	CASSEAWGNQPQHF
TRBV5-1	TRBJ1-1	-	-	TGCGCCAGCAGCTTGGAGGCTGGACTTCTCTCCCGGGGAGCTTTCTTT	CASSLEAGLLSRGAFF
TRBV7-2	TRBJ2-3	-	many	TGTGCCAGCAGCTACAAAGGAGAGGGGGGGCAGTATTTT	CASSYKGEGGQYF
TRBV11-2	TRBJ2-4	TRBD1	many	TGTGCCAGCAGCCCGAGGACAGGATTAGCCAAAAACATTCAGTACTTC	CASSPRTGLAKNIQYF
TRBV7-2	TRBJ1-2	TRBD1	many	TGTGCCAGCAGTACAGGGGGCCGCTATGGCTACACCTTC	CASSTGGRYGYTF
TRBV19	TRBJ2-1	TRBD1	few	TGTGCCAGTAGTACCAACAGGGGTAATGAGCAGTTCTTC	CASSTNRGNEQFF
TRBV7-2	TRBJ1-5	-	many	TGTGCCAGCAGCCCTCTGGGGTTCAATCAGCCCCAGCATTTT	CASSPLGFNQPQHF
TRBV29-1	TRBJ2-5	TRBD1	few	TGCAGCGTACCCCGGGACAGACAAGAGACCCAGTACTTC	CSVPRDRQETQYF
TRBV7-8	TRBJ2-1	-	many	TGTGCCAGCAGCCCCCCCCGAGAAATTGAGCAGTTCTTC	CASSPPREIEQFF
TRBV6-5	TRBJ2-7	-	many	TGTGCCAGCAGTAGGACCGGGACCGTCAACGAGCAGTACTTC	CASSRTGTVNEQYF
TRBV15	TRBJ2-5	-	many	TGTGCCACCAGCAGAGTACCGATGTTGGCCCAGTACTTC	CATSRVPMLAQYF
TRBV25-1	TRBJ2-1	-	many	TGTGCCAGCAAGGGTATGGGGCACAATGAGCAGTTCTTC	CASKGMGHNEQFF
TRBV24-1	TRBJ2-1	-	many	TGTGCCACCAGTGATTTGCAGGCGGAGTTAGTCCACAATGAGCAGTTCTTC	CATSDLQAELVHNEQFF
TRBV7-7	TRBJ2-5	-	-	TGTGCCAGTAGCCACGGGGGGCACAGGGAGACCCAGTACTTC	CASSHGGHRETQYF
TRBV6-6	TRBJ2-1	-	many	TGTGCCAGCAGTTACTCCCACAGAGGAAACAATGAGCAGTTCTTC	CASSYSHRGNNEQFF
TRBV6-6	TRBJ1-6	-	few	TGTGCCAGCAGTTCTTCCCCCCGGACTCCCGACCACTTT	CASSSSPRTPDHF
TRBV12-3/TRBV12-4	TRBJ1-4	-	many	TGTGCCAGCAGTCTCGCAGGGGTCTCAGGAAAACTGTTTTTT	CASSLAGVSGKLFF
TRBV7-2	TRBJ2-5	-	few	TGTGCCAGCAGCTTAGCGTACCAAGAGACCCAGTACTTC	CASSLAYQETQYF
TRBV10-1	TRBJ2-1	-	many	TGCGCCAGCAGTGACTTCCAGGGAGGCAAATCCTACAATGAGCAGTTCTTC	CASSDFQGGKSYNEQFF
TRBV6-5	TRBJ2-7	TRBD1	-	TGTGCCGGCCGCCGGGACAGGCGGTACGAGCAGTACTTC	CAGRRDRRYEQYF
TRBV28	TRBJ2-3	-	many	TGTGCCAGCAGTTTAATCGACAGACGGGGGACAGATACGCAGTATTTT	CASSLIDRRGTDTQYF
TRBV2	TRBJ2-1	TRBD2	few	TGTGCCAGCAGTGGAATAGCGGGAGAATACAATGAGCAGTTCTTC	CASSGIAGEYNEQFF
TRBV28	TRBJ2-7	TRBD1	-	TGTGCCAGCAGTTTATGGACAGGGGACTCCTACGAGCAGTACTTC	CASSLWTGDSYEQYF